What follows are 24 T cell receptor beta chains derived from one specimen sequenced in a study of cytomegalovirus exposure and HLA in healthy donors. Primers: 60 Vbeta forward and 13 Jbeta reverse. The assay was immunoSEQ multiplex PCR, and TCRdb's table has in-frame clones only and misses some. The table includes 85,000 to 100,000 clones, approximately 71% detected once. Source material: PBMCs. All receptors derive from a man in his fifties in good health and CMV-seronegative.

This clone came up a few times. The chain joins TRBV9 to TRBJ2-1, with D possibly matching TRBD1 (6 bases). CDR3 size: 13 residues. V lost 2 bases and J 10 bases, leaving 13 bases between the germline ends. In germline, CDR1 is SGDLS, CDR2 YYNGEE. The CDR3 loop reads CASSVQTTGEQFF. The CDR3 nucleotides read TGTGCCAGCAGCGTCCAGACTACAGGGGAGCAGTTCTTC.

The J gene is TRBJ1-4, the V gene TRBV7-9, with TRBD1 matching over 12 bases. The CDR3 extends over 19 amino acids. Germline V gene data show CDR1 as SEHNR and CDR2 as FQNEAQ (reference sequence). Unmatched junction bases numbered 11, after V lost 2 bases and J lost 4 bases. The CDR3 coding sequence is TGTGCCAGCAGCTTACCCGGGACAGGGGGCATAGTCTATAATGAAAAACTGTTTTTT. It yields the protein CASSLPGTGGIVYNEKLFF.

The chain couples TRBV28 to TRBJ2-7, with D uncertain. Germline V gene lookup returns CDR1 MDHEN and CDR2 SYDVKM. The V end lost 4 bases, the J end lost 10 bases, and 14 bases lay between the germline ends. The CDR3 extends over 12 amino acids. DNA for the CDR3: TGTGCCAGCAGTTACTCCGACATAGGTCAGTACTTC. It is translated as CASSYSDIGQYF.

The chain recombines TRBV25-1 with TRBJ2-1, with 8 nucleotides matching TRBD2. Unmatched junction bases numbered 9, after V lost 7 bases and J lost 7 bases. Germline assignment: CDR1 MGHDK and CDR2 SYGVNS. The CDR3 has 14 residues. The CDR3 reads CASKAGGLINEQFF. CDR3 nucleotides: TGTGCCAGCAAGGCGGGAGGATTAATAAATGAGCAGTTCTTC.

This clone has a handful of counts. The chain uses TRBV2 and TRBJ2-7, with D possibly TRBD2 on 7 matching bases. Trimming shortened V by 5 bases and J by 4 bases, and 12 bases separated the two germline ends. The CDR3 sequence is 13 residues long. The germline V gene has CDR1 SNHLY and CDR2 FYNNEI. The CDR3 nucleotides are TGTGCCAGCAGTCGGGGGGCGCGGTACGAGCAGTACTTC. Amino acids: CASSRGARYEQYF.

The genes are TRBV5-1 and TRBJ1-1; the D is unclear. CDR1 SGHRS and CDR2 YFSETQ come from the germline V gene. CDR3 size: 14 residues. Deletions cut 1 base from V and 5 bases from J, with 12 bases between. In DNA form, the CDR3 reads TGCGCCAGCAGCTTGTTAGCTCGGGTAACTGAAGCTTTCTTT. It is translated as CASSLLARVTEAFF.

The V gene is TRBV27, the J gene TRBJ2-7; TRBD1 aligns across 9 bases. The ends lost 6 bases at V and 4 bases at J; junction bases unmatched: 10. CDR1 is MNHEY, CDR2 SMNVEV, per germline (reference sequence). This CDR3 is 15 amino acids long. CDR3 in amino acids: CASRGDRARNYEQYF. In nucleotides, the CDR3 is TGTGCCAGCAGGGGGGACAGGGCTAGGAATTACGAGCAGTACTTC.

A remark on this clone: Relative to the germline gene, one junction end is altered; a read error may explain this. The gene calls are TRBV20-1 and TRBJ2-1; 8 bases are a match to TRBD1. CDR3 length: 10 amino acids. Germline values: CDR1 DFQATT, CDR2 SNEGSKA (reference sequence). The CDR3 region is CSALGTGRIF. The CDR3 DNA reads TGCAGTGCTTTAGGGACAGGCCGGATCTTC.

The rearrangement joins TRBV18 to TRBJ1-1; tentatively, D is TRBD1 (5 bases). The CDR3 runs to 14 residues. V dropped 3 bases and J dropped 1 base, with 9 bases sitting between them. CDR1 and CDR2 (germline): KGHSH, LQKENI. The DNA for the CDR3 is TGTGCCAGCTCACCGGGGCGCCAGAACACTGAAGCTTTCTTT. Protein: CASSPGRQNTEAFF.

This clone occurred a few times. This chain links TRBV19 with TRBJ1-4; D uncertain. Trimming cost V 3 bases and J 4 bases, with 6 bases left between them. CDR1 and CDR2 from the germline V gene are LNHDA and SQIVND (reference sequence). The CDR3 consists of 13 residues. The CDR3 here is CASSISFNEKLFF. The CDR3 bases are TGTGCCAGTAGTATCTCCTTTAATGAAAAACTGTTTTTT. Complete variable domain (other parts from reference TRBV19 and TRBJ1-4): DGGITQSPKYLFRKEGQNVTLSCEQNLNHDAMYWYRQDPGQGLRLIYYSQIVNDFQKGDIAEGYSVSREKKESFPLTVTSAQKNPTAFYLCASSISFNEKLFFGSGTQLSVL.

The chain uses TRBV2 and TRBJ2-7; 7 bases fit TRBD2. The CDR3 consists of 14 residues. The germline gives CDR1 SNHLY, CDR2 FYNNEI. With V trimmed by 2 bases and J by 3 bases, 4 bases remained unmatched. This CDR3 is CASSERGGSYEQYV. The CDR3 region has the DNA TGTGCCAGCAGTGAACGTGGCGGGAGCTACGAGCAGTACGTC.

This clone was detected only a few times. The chain recombines TRBV28 with TRBJ2-3; D possibly corresponds to TRBD2 (6 bases). CDR3 size: 13 residues. The germline V and J ends were trimmed by 5 bases and 5 bases, with 11 bases remaining between them. Germline V gives CDR1 MDHEN, CDR2 SYDVKM. CDR3 DNA: TGTGCCAGCAGTGCCGCGGGACGAGATACGCAGTATTTT. It specifies CASSAAGRDTQYF.

The genes are TRBV6-5 and TRBJ1-5; 7 positions agree with TRBD1. The V and J ends lost 4 bases and 6 bases, in that order; junction bases with no gene match: 6. CDR3 length: 14 residues. From germline, CDR1 is MNHEY and CDR2 SVGAGI. CDR3 in DNA: TGTGCCAGCAGTTCTGCAGGGGGTAGTCAGCCCCAGCATTTT. It is translated as CASSSAGGSQPQHF.

V is TRBV6-5 and J is TRBJ1-1, with 7 bases aligning to TRBD1. The CDR3 length is 14 residues. From germline, CDR1 is MNHEY and CDR2 SVGAGI. V lost 5 bases and J lost 5; bases outside the gene matches: 8. The CDR3 protein is CASSVTGVGTEAFF. The CDR3 DNA follows: TGTGCCAGCAGTGTCACAGGGGTGGGAACTGAAGCTTTCTTT.

V usage is TRBV29-1 and J usage is TRBJ2-5, with 8 bases identical to TRBD1. The CDR3 is 13 amino acids. Germline values: CDR1 SQVTM, CDR2 ANQGSEA. J gave up 4 bases and V 7 bases, and 8 bases lay outside the gene matches. The CDR3 sequence: CSGDRGGRETQYF. Here the CDR3 DNA reads TGCAGCGGCGACAGGGGCGGCCGAGAGACCCAGTACTTC.

The chain uses TRBV6-1 and TRBJ1-2, with 7 bases aligning to TRBD1. CDR3 size: 13 residues. The J segment lost 4 bases and the V segment lost 6 bases, leaving 5 bases of the junction unmatched. Per the germline V gene, CDR1 is MNHNS and CDR2 is SASEGT. The CDR3 spells CASRTSGGYGYTF. DNA of the CDR3: TGTGCCAGCAGGACATCAGGGGGCTATGGCTACACCTTC.

The chain employs TRBV5-1 and TRBJ2-2; 13 bases are a match to TRBD2. This CDR3 region has 14 residues. The germline V gene encodes CDR1 SGHRS and CDR2 YFSETQ. V shed 5 bases and J 7 bases; nucleotides not matched to a gene: 2. CDR3 bases: TGCGCCAGCAGACTAGCGGGAGGGCACGGGGAGCTGTTTTTT. This translates into CASRLAGGHGELFF.

This sequence joins TRBV11-2 and TRBJ1-2; TRBD1 agrees at 10 bases. In germline, CDR1 is SGHAT, CDR2 FQNNGV. This CDR3 region has 16 residues. Unmatched junction bases numbered 11, after V lost 6 bases and J lost 4 bases. CDR3 in DNA: TGTGCCAGCAGGCGTCCGGGACAGGGGCGCTCCTATGGCTACACCTTC. Translating it yields CASRRPGQGRSYGYTF.

This chain joins TRBV7-8 and TRBJ2-7; TRBD2 agrees at 15 bases. The germline V gene encodes CDR1 SGHVS and CDR2 FQNEAQ. This CDR3 is 15 amino acids long. With 1 base clipped from V and 11 bases from J, the junction kept 6 bases outside the gene matches. The CDR3 DNA is TGTGCCAGCAGCTTAGAGGACCGGACTAGCGGGAGGGAGTACGTC. This translates into CASSLEDRTSGREYV.

This clone was counted only a few times. Here the CDR3 reads CASSQDGLAGDTDTQYF. The CDR3 DNA follows: TGTGCCAGCAGCCAAGATGGGCTCGCGGGGGACACAGATACGCAGTATTTT. The chain combines TRBV4-2 with TRBJ2-3; the match to TRBD2 covers 7 bases. V was pared by 0 bases and J by 2 bases, with 8 bases of the junction left unmatched. The germline CDR1 and CDR2 sequences are LGHNA and YNFKEQ. The CDR3 is made up of 17 amino acids.

The chain is built from TRBV5-1 and TRBJ2-3, with 8 bases that match TRBD1. Per the germline V gene, CDR1 is SGHRS and CDR2 is YFSETQ. V dropped 4 bases and J dropped 1; count of bases not matched to a gene: 2. CDR3 length: 14 residues. The CDR3 sequence: CASSPDRGTDTQYF. For the CDR3, the DNA is TGCGCCAGCAGCCCGGACAGGGGCACAGATACGCAGTATTTT.

The chain uses TRBV5-1 and TRBJ2-5; 10 bases map to TRBD2. Germline V gives CDR1 SGHRS, CDR2 YFSETQ. Trimming at V came to 4 bases and at J to 5 bases, leaving 2 bases not matched to a gene. The CDR3 is 13 residues long. The CDR3 DNA is TGCGCCAGCAGCGCAGCGGGGGGGGAGACCCAGTACTTC. It translates to CASSAAGGETQYF.

This chain uses TRBV5-1 with TRBJ2-7; 8 bases line up with TRBD1. There are 15 residues in the CDR3. The germline V gene has CDR1 SGHRS and CDR2 YFSETQ. J lost 1 base, V lost 5 bases, and 8 bases had no gene match. In DNA, the CDR3 is TGCGCCAGCAGTGGGACAGGTGGCCGTTCCTACGAGCAGTACTTC. Translating it yields CASSGTGGRSYEQYF.

The J gene is TRBJ1-2, the V gene TRBV14; no definite D call. The V gene lost 4 bases and the J gene lost 1 base, with 7 bases spanning the gap. The germline gives CDR1 SGHDN, CDR2 FVKESK. This CDR3 is 13 amino acids long. The CDR3 spells CASSRAINYGYTF. CDR3 DNA sequence: TGTGCCAGCAGCCGGGCGATTAACTATGGCTACACCTTC.